This TCR beta chain was retrieved from a study of blood T cell repertoires in COVID-19. This CDR3 is built from 17 residues. Trimming left V 0 bases short and J 7 bases short, with 19 bases between. CDR1 is SNHLY and CDR2 is FYNNEI in the germline V gene. The sample holds a few counts of this clone. Study processing details: Amplified reference gene primers provided the basis for estimating nucleated cell counts. Method: immunoSEQ multiplex PCR; TCRdb's copy keeps in-frame clones and lacks some. V, J and clone size reflect that table, while D and trimming were determined from the DNA. The table lists 250,000 to 350,000 clones, approximately 90% of them singletons, with less than 2.5% in the top ten.

The chain combines TRBV2 with TRBJ1-5; a weak D match, TRBD1 (5 bases). This TCR was sampled from a man between 18 and 35 years old with active or convalescent COVID-19. Sequenced: peripheral blood. CDR3 protein: CASSEALQGRQNQPQHF. The CDR3 DNA is TGTGCCAGCAGTGAAGCGCTTCAGGGCAGGCAAAACCAGCCCCAGCATTTT.